This TCR beta chain stems from a study of T cell repertoires in cytomegalovirus infection. On the study more broadly: CMV epitopes that were recently identified and HLA-C-restricted were used alongside well-studied HLA-B-restricted ones. A matching HLA type, together with CMV infection, was signaled by public TCR beta signatures. Broader study findings: Adding up the frequency of public TCR beta families identified people who carried CMV plus the relevant HLA. Ex vivo, HLA-C-restricted CMV-specific TCR beta clonotypes prevailed over the rest of the response.

In TCRdb, the reads were re-called with MiXCR into one record per CDR3 protein. The sample yields 650,000 to 900,000 distinct CDR3 sequences, 25% to 35% seen once. Remarks on this clonotype: As yet, its antigen is unknown.

Sequencing was performed on cultured CD8+ T cells from PBMCs, taken from culture after CMV antigen stimulation. This sequence originates from a human donor in good health (CMV status not recorded). Some clones in this sample may be carry-over from other donors' samples.

CDR3 sequence reads: CATSPRGGEGYTF. The CDR3 DNA follows: TGTGCCACCAGTCCCCGCGGGGGGGAAGGCTACACCTTC. The gene calls are TRBV24-1 and TRBJ1-2; a weak D match, TRBD1 (5 bases). From germline, CDR1 is KGHDR and CDR2 SFDVKD. Trimming shortened V by 6 bases and J by 8 bases, and 15 bases separated the two germline ends. CDR3 length: 13 residues.